These 3 T cell receptor beta chains originate from one sample sequenced in a study of blood T cell repertoires in COVID-19. Repertoires were generated with immunoSEQ multiplex PCR, while TCRdb's copy carries only in-frame clones and drops some. This table has 100,000 to 150,000 clones, approximately 90% appearing once. Material: peripheral blood. These receptors all come from a man aged 65-85 years with active COVID-19.

V usage is TRBV5-1 and J usage is TRBJ2-7; 8 nucleotides align to TRBD2. The CDR3 covers 15 residues. CDR1 is SGHRS, CDR2 YFSETQ, per germline. The ends lost 0 bases at V and 3 bases at J; junction bases unmatched: 5. CDR3 amino acids: CASSLALAAIYEQYF. CDR3 DNA: TGCGCCAGCAGCTTGGCACTAGCGGCGATCTACGAGCAGTACTTC.

The chain employs TRBV15 and TRBJ2-5; no clear D. Trimming pared 1 base from V and 5 bases from J, leaving 11 bases between. The CDR3 sequence is 14 residues long. Germline assignment: CDR1 LNHNV and CDR2 YYDKDF (reference sequence). The CDR3, as DNA: TGTGCCACCAGCAGAGGTCCTACGGTGGAGACCCAGTACTTC. As protein: CATSRGPTVETQYF.

The J gene is TRBJ2-1, the V gene TRBV27, with 9 bases lining up with TRBD2. The V gene's germline CDR1 is MNHEY and CDR2 SMNVEV (reference sequence). The trim removed 5 bases at V and 7 bases at J, leaving 9 bases unmatched. The CDR3 is 15 amino acids. The CDR3 DNA reads TGTGCCAGCAGTGATCTAGCGGGACCTGGGAATGAGCAGTTCTTC. This codes for CASSDLAGPGNEQFF.